The rows below give T cell receptor beta chains drawn from one sample of a study of quantifying T cell responses using KT2 cells. TCRdb re-called the UMI-ligation and nested PCR reads with MiXCR, one entry per CDR3 protein. The sample includes roughly 38,000 distinct CDR3 sequences, over 15% of them seen just once. The sequencing sample was made of PBMCs spiked with cells of the T cell clone KT2. Source of these receptors: a human donor. The CDR3 runs from the conserved cysteine through the conserved F or W. D genes are given only for firm matches. Clone sizes are given selectively: once, few, many, or a class where the clone is expanded.

len | d_gene | abundance | j_gene | v_gene | CDR3nt | CDR3aa
14 | TRBD1 | few | TRBJ2-7 | TRBV11-3 | TGTGCCAGCAGCTCCTACGACAGGGCCTACGAGCAGTACTTC | CASSSYDRAYEQYF
16 | TRBD1 | once | TRBJ2-1 | TRBV5-1 | TGCGCCAGCAGCTTGGGGGCAGGGGGCCCCGACAATGAGCAGTTCTTC | CASSLGAGGPDNEQFF
14 | . | few | TRBJ2-3 | TRBV7-2 | TGTGCCAGCAGCTTGGAATCTAGAACAGATACGCAGTATTTT | CASSLESRTDTQYF
16 | . | few | TRBJ2-1 | TRBV4-1 | TGCGCCAGCAGCCAACCGGGGAGGAGGCCCTACAATGAGCAGTTCTTC | CASSQPGRRPYNEQFF
13 | . | many | TRBJ1-1 | TRBV27 | TGTGCCAGCAGTTTCGTCGCTGGCATCGCAGCTTTCTTT | CASSFVAGIAAFF
15 | . | few | TRBJ1-4 | TRBV30 | TGTGCCTGGAGCCTTTGGGGGGGAGCGAATGAAAAACTGTTTTTT | CAWSLWGGANEKLFF
16 | . | . | TRBJ2-7 | TRBV21-1 | TGTGCCAGCAGCAAAGGGCCTGAAAGCAGGGAGTACGAGCAGTACTTC | CASSKGPESREYEQYF
15 | TRBD2 | . | TRBJ2-1 | TRBV24-1 | TGTGCCACCAGTGTGGCTAGCGGGTATTTAAATGAGCAGTTCTTC | CATSVASGYLNEQFF
14 | . | few | TRBJ1-1 | TRBV11-2 | TGTGCCAGCAGCTTACAGAAATCGAACACTGAAGCTTTCTTT | CASSLQKSNTEAFF
14 | TRBD2 | . | TRBJ2-5 | TRBV10-3 | TGTGCCATCAGTGAGGAACTAGCGGGGGAGACCCAGTACTTC | CAISEELAGETQYF
15 | . | . | TRBJ2-5 | TRBV14 | TGTGCCAGCAGCCCTAAATCAGTGATTCAAGAGACCCAGTACTTC | CASSPKSVIQETQYF
17 | TRBD1 | . | TRBJ1-4 | TRBV4-1 | TGCGCCAGCAGCCAAGATAGGCCGGGACAGCCTAATGAAAAACTGTTTTTT | CASSQDRPGQPNEKLFF
13 | TRBD1 | many | TRBJ2-7 | TRBV19 | TGTGCCAGCAGCCGGGACAGGGACTACGAGCAGTACTTC | CASSRDRDYEQYF
16 | TRBD2 | . | TRBJ2-5 | TRBV10-3 | TGTGCCATCAGTGAGTCGGAAATAGCGGGGGAAGAGACCCAGTACTTC | CAISESEIAGEETQYF
13 | TRBD2 | . | TRBJ2-7 | TRBV18 | TGTGCCAGCTCACCGAGCGGGGGCTACGAGCAGTACTTC | CASSPSGGYEQYF
13 | . | . | TRBJ1-1 | TRBV7-6 | TGTGCCAGCAGCTTAGAGGGGAGCACTGAAGCTTTCTTT | CASSLEGSTEAFF
13 | . | few | TRBJ2-3 | TRBV29-1 | TGCAGCGTTGAGAGCGGAGGCACAGATACGCAGTATTTT | CSVESGGTDTQYF